Reported below is one T cell receptor (beta chain). Its target is unknown. This specimen comes from a study of cytomegalovirus exposure and HLA in healthy donors. The study, taken as a whole, reports: Published work reported that the classifier diagnosed cytomegalovirus status with high specificity and sensitivity.

The table came from immunoSEQ multiplex PCR; TCRdb's copy has only in-frame clones and leaves some out. The data contain about 220,000 clones, about 93% of them singletons. The receptor was isolated from a woman younger than 30 in good health and CMV-seronegative. The sequenced sample consisted of PBMCs.

The CDR3 nucleotides read TGTGCCAGTAGAACAGGGGCATCTAATGAAAAACTGTTTTTT. This codes for CASRTGASNEKLFF. The rearrangement uses TRBV19 and TRBJ1-4, with 7 bases fitting TRBD1. CDR1 is LNHDA and CDR2 is SQIVND in the germline V gene (reference sequence). The CDR3 length is 14 residues. V gave up 6 bases and J gave up 3 bases; unmatched junction bases: 4.